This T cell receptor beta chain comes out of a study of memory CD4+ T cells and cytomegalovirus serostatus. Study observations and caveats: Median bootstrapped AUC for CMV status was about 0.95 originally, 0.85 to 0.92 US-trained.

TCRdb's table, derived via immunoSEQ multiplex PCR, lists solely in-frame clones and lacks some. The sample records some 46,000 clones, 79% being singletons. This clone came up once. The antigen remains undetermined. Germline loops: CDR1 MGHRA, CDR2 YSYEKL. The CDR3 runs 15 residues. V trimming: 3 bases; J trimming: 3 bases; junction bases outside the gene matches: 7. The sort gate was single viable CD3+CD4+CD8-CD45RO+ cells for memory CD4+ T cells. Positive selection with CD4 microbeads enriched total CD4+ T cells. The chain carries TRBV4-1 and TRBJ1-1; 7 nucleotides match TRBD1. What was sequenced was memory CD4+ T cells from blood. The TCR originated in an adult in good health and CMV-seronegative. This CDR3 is CASSHHRGEDTEAFF. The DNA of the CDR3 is TGCGCCAGCAGCCACCACAGGGGCGAGGACACTGAAGCTTTCTTT.